This T cell receptor beta chain stems from a study of cytomegalovirus exposure and HLA in healthy donors. Study results and caveats: Cytomegalovirus association was listed for under 200 TCR beta chains. Common viral pathogens (according to a later analysis) appeared linked to several of the most significant clusters. Testing in vitro showed a few CMV-associated chains specific for CMV antigens.

As for this clone: Its antigen is unidentified.

13 Jbeta primers and 60 Vbeta primers were used for the PCR. Clones were read by immunoSEQ multiplex PCR, and TCRdb kept only the in-frame ones, dropping some. The table has 160,000 or so clones, roughly 84% seen once. Trimming took 1 base from V and 8 from J, leaving 14 bases between them. The CDR3 is 14 residues long. Germline CDR1 reads LNHDA; CDR2 reads SQIVND (reference sequence). The gene calls are TRBV19 and TRBJ1-2; D is unresolved. Sequenced sample: PBMCs. The receptor was derived from a man aged 45-60 years in good health and CMV-seropositive. The CDR3 DNA sequence: TGTGCCAGTAGTATAGTTGGCGGGGAGGTGGGCTACACCTTC. It encodes CASSIVGGEVGYTF.